This paragraph covers one T cell receptor (beta chain) sequence. Noted treatment: randomized to nivolumab then ipilimumab (arm A) or the reverse (arm B). This sample was taken from a study of sequential checkpoint blockade in melanoma. About the research overall: About 90 pretreatment tumor DNA samples were TCRβ immunosequenced.

The CDR3 is 15 amino acids. Germline V gene lookup returns CDR1 LNHDA and CDR2 SQIVND (reference sequence). Between the trimmed V and J ends, which lost 0 bases and 0 bases, there was a span of 5 bases. Sequenced by immunoSEQ multiplex PCR; TCRdb stores in-frame clones only, minus some. In the table there are 37,000 or so clones, approximately 30% of which are singletons. Sample: tumor tissue (inferred from file names), taken from a patient given nivolumab and ipilimumab in sequence. V is TRBV19 and J is TRBJ2-2; D is uncertain. The sequence derives from a human donor with melanoma. In nucleotides, the CDR3 is TGTGCCAGTAGTATAGAACGGGCGAACACCGGGGAGCTGTTTTTT. Amino acid sequence: CASSIERANTGELFF.